This T cell receptor (beta chain) was observed in a study of blood T cell repertoires in COVID-19. In the study overall: PBMCs, B-cell-depleted T cells, or T cells provided the cDNA or gDNA that made up the material.

Trimming cost V 5 bases and J 4 bases, with 12 bases left between them. The CDR3 loop spans 14 amino acids. CDR1 and CDR2 from the germline V gene are SGHTA and FQGNSA. Per the original data handling: Reference gene primers were amplified, and this amplification served to estimate nucleated cell counts. Produced via immunoSEQ multiplex PCR; TCRdb's table is partial and in-frame only. For V, J and clone size, that table is used; D and trimming come from the DNA. The table lists about 87,000 clones, roughly nine tenths of them singletons, with approximately 5.2% in the top ten. The sample comprised peripheral blood. The sequence was collected from an elderly woman with active COVID-19. The chain recombines TRBV7-2 with TRBJ2-4, with D possibly TRBD2 on 5 matching bases. The CDR3 region has the DNA TGTGCCAGCAGCCCCACAGCGGTTAAAAACATTCAGTACTTC. Encoded protein: CASSPTAVKNIQYF. The whole variable domain, remainder taken from reference TRBV7-2 and TRBJ2-4, is GAGVSQSPSNKVTEKGKDVELRCDPISGHTALYWYRQSLGQGLEFLIYFQGNSAPDKSGLPSDRFSAERTGGSVSTLTIQRTQQEDSAVYLCASSPTAVKNIQYFGAGTRLSVL.